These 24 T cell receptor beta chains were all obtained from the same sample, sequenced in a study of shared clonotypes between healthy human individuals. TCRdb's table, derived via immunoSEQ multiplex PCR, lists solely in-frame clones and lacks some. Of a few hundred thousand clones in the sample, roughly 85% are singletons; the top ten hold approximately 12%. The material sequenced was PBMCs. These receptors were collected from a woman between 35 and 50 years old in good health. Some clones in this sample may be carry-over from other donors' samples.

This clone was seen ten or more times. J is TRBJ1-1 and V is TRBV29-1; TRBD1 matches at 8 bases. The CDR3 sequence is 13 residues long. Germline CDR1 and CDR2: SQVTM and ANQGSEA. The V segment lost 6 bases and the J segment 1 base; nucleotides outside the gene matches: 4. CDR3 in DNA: TGCAGCGTGCCCGGGACAGGGAACACTGAAGCTTTCTTT. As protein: CSVPGTGNTEAFF.

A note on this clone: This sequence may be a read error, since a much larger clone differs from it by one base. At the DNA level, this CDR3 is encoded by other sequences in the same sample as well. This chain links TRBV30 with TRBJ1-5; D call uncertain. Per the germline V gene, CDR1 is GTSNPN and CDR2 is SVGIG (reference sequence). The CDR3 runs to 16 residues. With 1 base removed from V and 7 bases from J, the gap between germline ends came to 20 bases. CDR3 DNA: TGTGCCTGGAGTGGCGGCGGTGGGCAGGAGAACCAGCCCCAGCATTTT. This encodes CAWSGGGGQENQPQHF.

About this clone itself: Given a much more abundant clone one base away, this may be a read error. The CDR3 bases are TGTGCCGGCAGCTTGTACATGACGGGAGGGCGTTACGAGCAGTACTTC. This gives the protein CAGSLYMTGGRYEQYF. The J gene is TRBJ2-7, the V gene TRBV5-6; 8 positions match TRBD2. CDR1 is SGHDT and CDR2 is YYEEEE in the germline V gene. The CDR3 covers 16 residues.

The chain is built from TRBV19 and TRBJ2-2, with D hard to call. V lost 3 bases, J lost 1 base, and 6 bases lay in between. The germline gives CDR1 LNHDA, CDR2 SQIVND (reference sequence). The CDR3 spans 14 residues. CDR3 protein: CASSIPVNTGELFF. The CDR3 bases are TGTGCCAGTAGTATCCCCGTGAACACCGGGGAGCTGTTTTTT. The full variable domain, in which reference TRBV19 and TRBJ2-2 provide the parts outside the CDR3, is DGGITQSPKYLFRKEGQNVTLSCEQNLNHDAMYWYRQDPGQGLRLIYYSQIVNDFQKGDIAEGYSVSREKKESFPLTVTSAQKNPTAFYLCASSIPVNTGELFFGEGSRLTVL.

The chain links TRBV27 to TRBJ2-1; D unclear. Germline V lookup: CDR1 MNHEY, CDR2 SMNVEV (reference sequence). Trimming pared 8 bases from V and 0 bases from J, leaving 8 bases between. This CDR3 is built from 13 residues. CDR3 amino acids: CASGAISYNEQFF. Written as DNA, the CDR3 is TGTGCCAGCGGTGCAATCTCCTACAATGAGCAGTTCTTC.

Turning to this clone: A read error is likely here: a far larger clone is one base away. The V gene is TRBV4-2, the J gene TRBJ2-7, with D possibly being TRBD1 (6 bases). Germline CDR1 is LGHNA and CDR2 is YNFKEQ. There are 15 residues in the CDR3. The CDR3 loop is CASSQTQGSSYELYF. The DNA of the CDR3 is TGTGCCAGCAGCCAAACCCAGGGGAGCTCCTACGAGCTGTACTTC.

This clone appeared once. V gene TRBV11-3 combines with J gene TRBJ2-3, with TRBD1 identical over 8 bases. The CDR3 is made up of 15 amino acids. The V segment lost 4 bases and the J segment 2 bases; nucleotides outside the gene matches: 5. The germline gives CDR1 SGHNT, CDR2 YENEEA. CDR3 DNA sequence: TGTGCCAGCAGCTACGGACAGGGATCCACAGATACGCAGTATTTT. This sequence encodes CASSYGQGSTDTQYF.

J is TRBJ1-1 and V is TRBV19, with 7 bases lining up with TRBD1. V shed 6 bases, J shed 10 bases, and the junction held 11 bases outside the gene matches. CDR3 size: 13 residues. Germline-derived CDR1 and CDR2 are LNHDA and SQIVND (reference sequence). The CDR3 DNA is TGTGCCAGTAGGTTCAGGGGGACAGAGGGAGCTTTCTTT. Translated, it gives CASRFRGTEGAFF. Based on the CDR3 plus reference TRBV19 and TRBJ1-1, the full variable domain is DGGITQSPKYLFRKEGQNVTLSCEQNLNHDAMYWYRQDPGQGLRLIYYSQIVNDFQKGDIAEGYSVSREKKESFPLTVTSAQKNPTAFYLCASRFRGTEGAFFGQGTRLTVV.

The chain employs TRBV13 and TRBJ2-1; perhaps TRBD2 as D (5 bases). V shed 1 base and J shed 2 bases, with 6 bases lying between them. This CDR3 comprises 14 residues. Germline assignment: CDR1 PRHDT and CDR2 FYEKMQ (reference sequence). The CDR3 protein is CASSLELAYNEQFF. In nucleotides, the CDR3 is TGTGCCAGCAGCTTAGAACTAGCCTACAATGAGCAGTTCTTC.

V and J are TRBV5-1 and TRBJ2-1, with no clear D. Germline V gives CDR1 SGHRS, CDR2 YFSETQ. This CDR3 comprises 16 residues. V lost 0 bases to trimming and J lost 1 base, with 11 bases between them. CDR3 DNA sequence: TGCGCCAGCAGCTTGGTGGCCCACGCTTCCTACAATGAGCAGTTCTTC. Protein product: CASSLVAHASYNEQFF.

The CDR3 bases are TGCGCCAGCAGCTTGGGCCCAGGGGGCCCTCTCACCGGGGAGCTGTTTTTT. Amino acid sequence: CASSLGPGGPLTGELFF. The chain links TRBV5-1 to TRBJ2-2, with 8 bases that match TRBD1. The germline gives CDR1 SGHRS, CDR2 YFSETQ. The V segment lost 0 bases and the J segment 4 bases; nucleotides outside the gene matches: 8. The CDR3 contains 17 residues.

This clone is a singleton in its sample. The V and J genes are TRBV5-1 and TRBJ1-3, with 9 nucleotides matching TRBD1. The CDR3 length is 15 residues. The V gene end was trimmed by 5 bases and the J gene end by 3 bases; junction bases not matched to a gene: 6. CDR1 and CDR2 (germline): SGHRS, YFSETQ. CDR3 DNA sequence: TGCGCCAGCAGTAGCCGGACAGGGGATGGAAACACCATATATTTT. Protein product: CASSSRTGDGNTIYF.

The CDR3 bases are TGTGCCAGCAGCGTAGCGGGAGAACCCTACAATGAGCAGTTCTTC. Protein product: CASSVAGEPYNEQFF. The chain combines TRBV9 with TRBJ2-1; D possibly corresponds to TRBD2 (6 bases). Trimming removed 0 bases from V and 2 bases from J, with 9 bases in between. The CDR3 sequence is 15 residues long. Per the germline V gene, CDR1 is SGDLS and CDR2 is YYNGEE.

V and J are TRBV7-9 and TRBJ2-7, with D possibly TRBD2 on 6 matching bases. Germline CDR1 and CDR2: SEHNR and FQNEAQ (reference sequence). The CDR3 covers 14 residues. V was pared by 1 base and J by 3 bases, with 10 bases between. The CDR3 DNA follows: TGTGCCAGCAGCTTAGACGGGAGAGGCTACGAGCAGTACTTC. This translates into CASSLDGRGYEQYF. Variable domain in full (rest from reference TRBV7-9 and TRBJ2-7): DTGVSQNPRHKITKRGQNVTFRCDPISEHNRLYWYRQTLGQGPEFLTYFQNEAQLEKSRLLSDRFSAERPKGSFSTLEIQRTEQGDSAMYLCASSLDGRGYEQYFGPGTRLTVT.

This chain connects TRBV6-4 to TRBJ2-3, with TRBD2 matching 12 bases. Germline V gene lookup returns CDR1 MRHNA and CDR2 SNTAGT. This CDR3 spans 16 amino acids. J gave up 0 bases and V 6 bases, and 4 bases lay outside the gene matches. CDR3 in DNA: TGTGCCAGCAGCCTCGGACTAGCGGGAAGCACAGATACGCAGTATTTT. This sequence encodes CASSLGLAGSTDTQYF.

The CDR3 region is CASSLYSSTGGISGNTIYF. The CDR3 nucleotides are TGTGCCAGCAGTTTATACTCCAGCACAGGGGGCATCTCTGGAAACACCATATATTTT. The J gene is TRBJ1-3, the V gene TRBV28, with 9 bases identical to TRBD1. The germline V gene encodes CDR1 MDHEN and CDR2 SYDVKM. The junction had 10 bases not matched to a gene; V was cut back by 1 base and J by 0 bases. This CDR3 contains 19 residues.

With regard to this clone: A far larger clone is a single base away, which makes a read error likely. The CDR3 loop is CASSSGGEINEKLFF. The CDR3 DNA reads as TGTGCCAGCAGCTCAGGGGGGGAAATTAATGAAAAACTGTTTTTT. The gene calls are TRBV7-2 and TRBJ1-4, with 7 bases that match TRBD1. J was trimmed by 4 bases and V by 4 bases; bases with no gene match: 6. The CDR3 sequence is 15 residues long. Germline V lookup: CDR1 SGHTA, CDR2 FQGNSA.

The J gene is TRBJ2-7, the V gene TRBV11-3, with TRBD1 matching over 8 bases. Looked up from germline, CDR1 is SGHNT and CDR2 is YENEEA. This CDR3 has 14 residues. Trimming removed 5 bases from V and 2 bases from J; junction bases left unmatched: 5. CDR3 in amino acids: CASSRTGNPYEQYF. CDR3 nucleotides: TGTGCCAGCAGCCGGACAGGGAACCCCTACGAGCAGTACTTC. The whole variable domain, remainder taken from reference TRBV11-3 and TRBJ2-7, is EAGVVQSPRYKIIEKKQPVAFWCNPISGHNTLYWYLQNLGQGPELLIRYENEEAVDDSQLPKDRFSAERLKGVDSTLKIQPAELGDSAVYLCASSRTGNPYEQYFGPGTRLTVT.

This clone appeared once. CDR3 region: CASSDGLAERQFF. For the CDR3, the DNA is TGTGCCAGCAGTGACGGGCTAGCGGAAAGGCAGTTCTTC. The chain carries TRBV2 and TRBJ2-1; 7 bases match TRBD2. The CDR3 is made up of 13 amino acids. V gave up 3 bases and J gave up 12 bases; unmatched junction bases: 8. CDR1 SNHLY and CDR2 FYNNEI come from the germline V gene.

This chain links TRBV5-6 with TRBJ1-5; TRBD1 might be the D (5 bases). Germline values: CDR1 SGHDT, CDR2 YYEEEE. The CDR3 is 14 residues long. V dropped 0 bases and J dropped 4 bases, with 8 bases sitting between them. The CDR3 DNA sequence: TGTGCCAGCAGCTTGGGCAGGGCTAATCAGCCCCAGCATTTT. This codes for CASSLGRANQPQHF.

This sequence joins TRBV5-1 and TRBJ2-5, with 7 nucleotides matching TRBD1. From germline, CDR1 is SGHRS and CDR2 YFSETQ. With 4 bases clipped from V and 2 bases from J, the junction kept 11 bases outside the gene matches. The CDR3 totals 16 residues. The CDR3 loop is CASSLGAPGQQETQYF. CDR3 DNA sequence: TGCGCCAGCAGCCTGGGGGCCCCGGGACAGCAAGAGACCCAGTACTTC.

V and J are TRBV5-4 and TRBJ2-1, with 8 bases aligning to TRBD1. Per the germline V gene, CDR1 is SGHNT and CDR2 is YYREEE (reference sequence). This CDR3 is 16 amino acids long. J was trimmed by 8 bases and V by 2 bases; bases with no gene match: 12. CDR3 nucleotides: TGTGCCAGCAGCTTTAATCAGGGGGCAATGGTGGATGAGCAGTTCTTC. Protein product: CASSFNQGAMVDEQFF.

The CDR3 reads CATSRVWGEVNEKLFF. The CDR3 DNA reads as TGTGCCACCAGCAGGGTCTGGGGGGAAGTAAATGAAAAACTGTTTTTT. V gene TRBV15 combines with J gene TRBJ1-4, with D maybe TRBD1 (5 bases). The CDR3 extends over 16 amino acids. Trimming stripped 3 bases from V and 5 bases from J, with 16 bases between. Looked up from germline, CDR1 is LNHNV and CDR2 is YYDKDF (reference sequence).

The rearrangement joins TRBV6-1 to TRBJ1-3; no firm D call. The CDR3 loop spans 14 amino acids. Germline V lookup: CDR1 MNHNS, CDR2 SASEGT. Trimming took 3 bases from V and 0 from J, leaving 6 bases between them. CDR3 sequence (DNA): TGTGCCAGCAGTGACACCCTCTCTGGAAACACCATATATTTT. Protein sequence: CASSDTLSGNTIYF.